The 9 T cell receptor beta chains presented below share a single source sample, sequenced in a study of T cells in women clearing cervical HPV infection. The assay was immunoSEQ multiplex PCR, and TCRdb's table has in-frame clones only and misses some. This sample's clone table lists roughly 22,000 clones. Sequencing was performed on blood buffy coat. These receptors originate from a woman aged 18 to 75 with a cervical HPV16 infection that either progressed to CIN3+ or cleared (not recorded which).

Worth noting for this clone: The read ends 3 residues before the CDR3 terminus; that terminus is restored from the germline J gene. This chain connects TRBV5-1 to TRBJ2-5, with 13 nucleotides matching TRBD2. Per the germline V gene, CDR1 is SGHRS and CDR2 is YFSETQ. Trimming at V came to 4 bases and at J to 5 bases, leaving 8 bases not matched to a gene. CDR3 length: 16 residues. The CDR3: CASSPPGLAGLETQYF. The DNA read from the CDR3 is TGCGCCAGCAGCCCGCCGGGACTAGCGGGACTGGAGACC.

Of note for this clone: The read comes to an end 3 residues before the CDR3 does, leaving the germline J gene to fill in the end. V and J are TRBV5-4 and TRBJ2-1, with 7 bases identical to TRBD2. The V and J ends lost 4 bases and 9 bases, in that order; junction bases with no gene match: 10. Germline V gives CDR1 SGHNT, CDR2 YYREEE (reference sequence). CDR3 length: 14 amino acids. CDR3 in amino acids: CASSPRDYVIEQFF. The CDR3 DNA, read in part, is TGTGCCAGCAGCCCCCGGGACTACGTTATTGAG.

Comments on this clone: The read falls 3 residues short of the CDR3 end, and the missing part is taken from the germline J gene. The gene calls are TRBV11-3 and TRBJ2-1; TRBD2 agrees at 7 bases. V lost 2 bases to trimming and J lost 2 bases; unmatched junction nucleotides: 0. The CDR3 extends over 14 amino acids. Per the germline V gene, CDR1 is SGHNT and CDR2 is YENEEA. CDR3 sequence reads: CASSLSGAYNEQFF. Partial CDR3 DNA: TGTGCCAGCAGCTTAAGCGGGGCCTACAATGAG.

Turning to this clone: The sequenced fragment ends 3 residues before the CDR3 boundary, so the rest is inferred from the germline J gene. The V call is TRBV19, the J call TRBJ1-2, with no clear D. Trimming shortened V by 1 base and J by 5 bases, and 11 bases separated the two germline ends. Per the germline V gene, CDR1 is LNHDA and CDR2 is SQIVND (reference sequence). The CDR3 contains 14 residues. CDR3 loop: CASSIVGSVYGYTF. The sequenced CDR3 bases are TGTGCCAGTAGTATAGTGGGCAGTGTTTATGGC.

CDR3: CSAEAGGEENTEAFF. The part of the CDR3 DNA that was read is TGCAGTGCCGAAGCAGGGGGCGAGGAGAACACTGAA. V is TRBV20-1 and J is TRBJ1-1, with 8 bases lining up with TRBD1. Read coverage stops 3 residues before the CDR3 terminus; the germline J gene supplies the remainder. Germline CDR1 reads DFQATT; CDR2 reads SNEGSKA (reference sequence). The CDR3 covers 15 residues. V lost 6 bases to trimming and J lost 1 base; unmatched junction nucleotides: 10.

As for this clone: Sequencing ends 3 residues short of the CDR3 end; the germline J gene provides the rest. The V call is TRBV6-2 or TRBV6-3, the J call TRBJ1-2, with D tentatively TRBD1 (5 bases). Germline lookup yields CDR1 MNHEY and CDR2 SVGEGT. V lost 8 bases and J lost 4, with 11 bases in between. This CDR3 is built from 12 residues. The CDR3 protein is CASLRGTYGYTF. Partial CDR3 DNA: TGTGCCAGCTTGCGGGGGACCTATGGC.

The CDR3 sequence is CASSVSPAGRYTF. The CDR3 bases that were read are TGTGCCAGCAGCGTATCCCCGGCAGGGAGA. The chain carries TRBV9 and TRBJ1-2; tentative D call: TRBD1 (5 bases). The read finishes 3 residues shy of the CDR3 end, and the germline J gene is used to complete it. CDR3 size: 13 residues. Per germline, CDR1 SGDLS and CDR2 YYNGEE.

Note on this clone: The read halts 3 residues ahead of the CDR3 end, with the missing end drawn from the germline J gene. This chain connects TRBV5-1 to TRBJ2-7; 11 nucleotides agree with TRBD2. After removal of 6 bases from V and 3 bases from J, the junction contained 8 bases not matched to a gene. This CDR3 region has 15 residues. CDR1 and CDR2 (germline): SGHRS, YFSETQ. The CDR3 protein is CASNRGTSGYYEQYF. The sequenced CDR3 bases are TGCGCCAGCAACAGGGGGACTAGCGGTTACTACGAG.

A remark on this clone: The read comes to an end 3 residues before the CDR3 does, leaving the germline J gene to fill in the end. The chain has TRBV7-2 and TRBJ1-5, with D tentatively TRBD1 (6 bases). Between the trimmed V and J ends, which lost 5 bases and 9 bases, there was a span of 8 bases. Per germline, CDR1 SGHTA and CDR2 FQGNSA. The CDR3 runs to 11 residues. CDR3 bases read: TGTGCCAGCAGCGCACAGGGGCCC. As protein: CASSAQGP. The full CDR3 protein reads CASSAQGPQHF.